The rows below give T cell receptor beta chains drawn from one sample of a study of blood T cell repertoires in COVID-19. The protocol was immunoSEQ multiplex PCR, while the TCRdb copy is restricted to in-frame clones and leaves out a portion. The sample has roughly 140,000 clones; approximately 91% are singletons. The sequencing sample was made of peripheral blood. The receptors shown here come from a man aged 45-65 years with active or convalescent COVID-19. Each CDR3 is given with its conserved first and last residue. The order of the fields is D gene, J gene, clone size, CDR3 length, V gene, CDR3 protein, CDR3 DNA. The D gene is left open where the match is weak. Clone sizes are given selectively: once, few, many, or a class where the clone is expanded.

.,TRBJ2-7,.,14,TRBV7-2,CASSPATVSYEQYF,TGTGCCAGCAGCCCAGCGACGGTCTCCTACGAGCAGTACTTC
.,TRBJ1-5,.,15,TRBV27,CASSLRQGMNQPQHF,TGTGCCAGCAGTTTACGGCAGGGTATGAATCAGCCCCAGCATTTT
.,TRBJ1-6,.,16,TRBV7-9,CASSPQGGTHNSPLHF,TGTGCCAGCAGCCCCCAGGGAGGGACCCATAATTCACCCCTCCACTTT
.,TRBJ1-1,.,15,TRBV11-1,CASSLPTQGKTEAFF,TGTGCCAGCAGCTTACCAACTCAGGGGAAGACTGAAGCTTTCTTT
.,TRBJ2-2,.,14,TRBV11-3,CASGPNGGTGELFF,TGTGCCAGCGGCCCTAATGGAGGCACCGGGGAGCTGTTTTTT
.,TRBJ1-2,.,14,TRBV19,CASSRGVTGYGYTF,TGTGCCAGTAGTAGGGGAGTCACGGGGTATGGCTACACCTTC
TRBD2,TRBJ2-3,.,18,TRBV25-1,CASSEGLAGVKITDTQYF,TGTGCCAGCAGTGAGGGACTAGCGGGAGTGAAAATCACAGATACGCAGTATTTT
.,TRBJ2-7,.,13,TRBV28,CASSLDSSYEQYF,TGTGCCAGCAGTTTAGACAGCTCCTACGAGCAGTACTTC
.,TRBJ2-7,.,14,TRBV18,CASSPSVTAYEQYF,TGTGCCAGCTCACCATCGGTCACCGCCTACGAGCAGTACTTC
.,TRBJ2-1,.,13,TRBV6-5,CASSRLDYNEQFF,TGTGCCAGCAGCAGACTCGACTACAATGAGCAGTTCTTC
.,TRBJ2-2,.,12,TRBV25-1,CASGRDSGELFF,TGTGCCAGCGGACGGGATTCCGGGGAGCTGTTTTTT
.,TRBJ1-2,.,13,TRBV29-1,CSVGKTGLYGYTF,TGCAGCGTAGGGAAGACAGGACTCTATGGCTACACCTTC
.,TRBJ1-2,.,14,TRBV28,CASSIGQRIHGYTF,TGTGCCAGCAGTATAGGACAACGAATTCATGGCTACACCTTC
TRBD1,TRBJ2-7,.,18,TRBV4-2,CASSLHNAGTGWAYEQYF,TGTGCCAGCAGCCTTCACAACGCCGGGACAGGATGGGCCTACGAGCAGTACTTC
TRBD1,TRBJ1-2,.,12,TRBV29-1,CSVEGTGGGYTF,TGCAGCGTTGAAGGGACAGGCGGTGGCTACACCTTC
.,TRBJ1-3,.,15,TRBV6-6,CASSYDSGGRNTIYF,TGTGCCAGCAGTTACGACTCCGGCGGGCGAAACACCATATATTTT
.,TRBJ2-1,once,13,TRBV30,CAWRTTTLNEQFF,TGTGCCTGGAGGACTACTACTTTAAATGAGCAGTTCTTC
TRBD2,TRBJ2-1,.,16,TRBV28,CASSFHKVGGPNEQFF,TGTGCCAGCAGTTTTCATAAGGTGGGAGGGCCCAATGAGCAGTTCTTC
TRBD1,TRBJ1-3,.,18,TRBV18,CASSPSGTGGISGNTIYF,TGTGCCAGCTCACCCTCCGGGACAGGGGGGATTTCTGGAAACACCATATATTTT
.,TRBJ1-1,.,13,TRBV28,CASEGVEWTEAFF,TGTGCCAGCGAGGGCGTTGAGTGGACTGAAGCTTTCTTT
.,TRBJ2-2,.,14,TRBV6-2/TRBV6-3,CASSYRENTGELFF,TGTGCCAGCAGTTACCGGGAGAACACCGGGGAGCTGTTTTTT
.,TRBJ1-5,.,14,TRBV6-5,CASSGDIFNQPQHF,TGTGCCAGCAGCGGGGACATCTTCAATCAGCCCCAGCATTTT
.,TRBJ1-2,.,11,TRBV10-3,CAIKGGYGYTF,TGTGCCATCAAAGGCGGCTATGGCTACACCTTC
TRBD1,TRBJ1-3,.,13,TRBV3-1/TRBV3-2,CASSHGQGDTIYF,TGTGCCAGCAGCCACGGACAGGGAGACACCATATATTTT
TRBD1,TRBJ1-5,.,15,TRBV19,CASNPQTGPNQPQHF,TGTGCCAGTAACCCACAGACAGGGCCCAATCAGCCCCAGCATTTT
.,TRBJ2-1,.,12,TRBV3-1/TRBV3-2,CASSSSGREQFF,TGTGCCAGCAGTTCCTCGGGGAGAGAGCAGTTCTTC
.,TRBJ1-6,once,14,TRBV19,CASSLTGYNSPLHF,TGTGCCAGTAGCCTGACAGGCTATAATTCACCCCTCCACTTT
TRBD1,TRBJ2-7,.,14,TRBV29-1,CSVGPGQASYEQYF,TGCAGCGTTGGTCCGGGACAGGCTTCCTACGAGCAGTACTTC
.,TRBJ2-7,.,12,TRBV29-1,CSVAAGRNEQYF,TGCAGCGTTGCGGCAGGGCGAAACGAGCAGTACTTC
.,TRBJ2-2,.,13,TRBV18,CASSGRDTGELFF,TGTGCCAGCTCAGGCAGGGACACCGGGGAGCTGTTTTTT
TRBD2,TRBJ2-2,.,15,TRBV7-6,CASRGGLANTGELFF,TGTGCCAGCAGGGGCGGACTAGCGAACACCGGGGAGCTGTTTTTT
TRBD2,TRBJ2-1,.,18,TRBV19,CASSNPYLGLAARNEQFF,TGTGCCAGTAGCAACCCATATCTTGGACTAGCGGCCCGTAATGAGCAGTTCTTC
.,TRBJ2-1,.,16,TRBV9,CASSPFHRGRTNEQFF,TGTGCCAGCAGCCCTTTCCATCGGGGGAGAACCAATGAGCAGTTCTTC
TRBD2,TRBJ2-7,once,17,TRBV28,CASRMREDGTLRPEQYF,TGTGCCAGCAGAATGCGGGAGGATGGGACATTACGGCCCGAGCAGTACTTC
TRBD1,TRBJ1-6,.,15,TRBV4-1,CASSQEAGGNSPLHF,TGCGCCAGCAGCCAAGAAGCAGGGGGAAATTCACCCCTCCACTTT
TRBD1,TRBJ1-1,.,15,TRBV7-2,CASSLVGQGATEAFF,TGTGCCAGCAGCTTAGTGGGACAGGGGGCCACTGAAGCTTTCTTT
.,TRBJ2-2,.,17,TRBV4-1,CASSPPPRNANTGELFF,TGCGCCAGCAGCCCTCCCCCCAGGAACGCGAACACCGGGGAGCTGTTTTTT
.,TRBJ2-2,once,13,TRBV6-5,CASRTGGARELFF,TGTGCCAGCCGTACCGGAGGGGCCCGGGAGCTGTTTTTT
TRBD1,TRBJ2-1,.,13,TRBV19,CASSRTGYNEQFF,TGTGCCAGTAGTAGGACAGGGTACAATGAGCAGTTCTTC
TRBD1,TRBJ1-5,.,17,TRBV18,CASSPLPTGMGNQPQHF,TGTGCCAGCTCACCACTCCCGACAGGGATGGGCAATCAGCCCCAGCATTTT
.,TRBJ2-5,.,15,TRBV5-1,CASSLADSGVETQYF,TGCGCCAGCAGCTTGGCCGACAGTGGCGTGGAGACCCAGTACTTC
.,TRBJ1-1,.,13,TRBV28,CASSPLSPSEAFF,TGTGCCAGCAGCCCCCTTTCACCGAGTGAAGCTTTCTTT
TRBD2,TRBJ2-7,.,16,TRBV6-5,CASSSDRGGEGYEQYF,TGTGCCAGCAGTTCAGACCGGGGGGGCGAGGGTTACGAGCAGTACTTC
TRBD2,TRBJ2-3,.,15,TRBV28,CASSLRDYWGDTQYF,TGTGCCAGCAGTCTACGGGACTACTGGGGGGATACGCAGTATTTT
.,TRBJ2-2,.,15,TRBV9,CASSVGPGVTGELFF,TGTGCCAGCAGCGTAGGCCCGGGGGTCACCGGGGAGCTGTTTTTT
.,TRBJ1-2,once,12,TRBV10-3,CAIRAQAPGYTF,TGTGCCATCAGGGCTCAGGCTCCGGGCTACACCTTC
.,TRBJ2-7,.,14,TRBV27,CASSPGTGGYEQYF,TGTGCCAGCAGTCCTGGGACTGGGGGCTACGAGCAGTACTTC
TRBD1,TRBJ2-1,.,15,TRBV10-1,CASSESRQGAHEQFF,TGCGCCAGCAGTGAGTCACGACAGGGGGCCCATGAGCAGTTCTTC
TRBD2,TRBJ2-2,.,14,TRBV11-2,CASSSPGGAGELFF,TGTGCCAGCAGCTCCCCGGGAGGAGCCGGGGAGCTGTTTTTT
TRBD2,TRBJ2-2,.,15,TRBV29-1,CSVGTLAANTGELFF,TGCAGCGTTGGTACTCTAGCGGCCAACACCGGGGAGCTGTTTTTT
.,TRBJ1-1,.,12,TRBV6-6,CASNPRGTEAFF,TGTGCCAGCAACCCCCGGGGGACTGAAGCTTTCTTT
TRBD1,TRBJ1-2,once,15,TRBV14,CASSPWTGGGYGYTF,TGTGCCAGCAGCCCTTGGACAGGGGGAGGTTATGGCTACACCTTC
.,TRBJ2-2,.,14,TRBV6-5,CGVGQALNTGELFF,TGTGGGGTCGGTCAGGCGCTGAACACCGGGGAGCTGTTTTTT
.,TRBJ1-3,few,11,TRBV29-1,CSVAGGNTIYF,TGCAGCGTTGCAGGGGGAAACACCATATATTTT
.,TRBJ1-4,.,15,TRBV7-2,CASSLFQASNEKLFF,TGTGCCAGCAGCTTATTCCAGGCATCTAATGAAAAACTGTTTTTT
.,TRBJ1-4,.,15,TRBV6-5,CASRLGAGANEKLFF,TGTGCCAGCAGACTCGGGGCAGGGGCTAATGAAAAACTGTTTTTT
.,TRBJ1-5,many,14,TRBV6-6,CASSATGGNQPQHF,TGTGCCAGCAGCGCTACGGGGGGAAATCAGCCCCAGCATTTT
.,TRBJ1-2,few,15,TRBV19,CASSPSLFDSYGYTF,TGTGCCAGTAGTCCCTCCCTCTTTGACAGCTATGGCTACACCTTC
TRBD1,TRBJ2-7,.,15,TRBV30,CAWDRGRSSSYEQYF,TGTGCCTGGGACAGGGGCCGCTCCTCATCTTACGAGCAGTACTTC